This T cell receptor beta chain came from a study of T cell repertoires in ileal Crohn's disease. Study as a whole: Median disease duration was about 7.9 years; less than 45% smoked at surgery. About half received postoperative treatment, roughly twelve with thiopurines and around 18 anti-TNF.

Time point denoted: neoterminal ileum biopsy at postoperative endoscopy, about 6 months after surgery. The germline V gene encodes CDR1 MDHEN and CDR2 SYDVKM. V was cut by 8 bases and J by 9 bases, with 17 bases left in between. The CDR3 runs 13 residues. Profiled with immunoSEQ multiplex PCR; TCRdb holds only in-frame clones, not every one. This table holds 10,000 to 15,000 clones, more than 80% found once. This TCR derives from an adult with Crohn's disease. This sequence joins TRBV28 and TRBJ1-5; no reliable D call. Sequenced: ileal tissue. The CDR3 loop reads CASGKGGFWPQHF. DNA of the CDR3: TGTGCCAGCGGAAAAGGAGGGTTTTGGCCCCAGCATTTT.